Shown below are 13 T cell receptor beta chains from a single sample sequenced in a study of cytomegalovirus exposure and HLA in healthy donors. 13 Jbeta primers and 60 Vbeta primers were used for the PCR. The table came from immunoSEQ multiplex PCR; TCRdb's copy has only in-frame clones and leaves some out. This table holds 88,000 or so clones, more than 50% found once. Sequencing was performed on PBMCs. Receptor source: a male donor in good health and CMV-seropositive.

This clone has just a few counts. The V gene is TRBV7-8, the J gene TRBJ2-1; 9 nucleotides align to TRBD2. Germline V gene lookup returns CDR1 SGHVS and CDR2 FQNEAQ. The V segment lost 4 bases and the J segment 9 bases; nucleotides outside the gene matches: 10. The CDR3 totals 15 residues. The CDR3 DNA follows: TGTGCCAGCAGCTCTATTAGCGGGAGTATCGGTGAGCAGTTCTTC. It specifies CASSSISGSIGEQFF.

CDR3 loop: CASSPRTANTGELFF. The CDR3 region has the DNA TGTGCCAGCAGTCCCCGGACAGCGAACACCGGGGAGCTGTTTTTT. V gene TRBV6-1 combines with J gene TRBJ2-2, with D possibly being TRBD1 (6 bases). The CDR3 extends over 15 amino acids. Germline V lookup: CDR1 MNHNS, CDR2 SASEGT. V lost 5 bases, J lost 0 bases, and 10 bases lay in between.

V and J are TRBV27 and TRBJ1-5; D is uncertain. CDR1 is MNHEY, CDR2 SMNVEV, per germline (reference sequence). The V gene lost 5 bases and the J gene lost 5 bases, with 16 bases spanning the gap. The CDR3 consists of 15 residues. The CDR3 DNA is TGTGCCAGCAGTACACGAGGGCAGTCTCATCAGCCCCAGCATTTT. It encodes CASSTRGQSHQPQHF.

V usage is TRBV4-1 and J usage is TRBJ1-1; 9 bases map to TRBD1. The length of the CDR3 is 16 residues. V lost 2 bases to trimming and J lost 1 base; unmatched junction nucleotides: 5. Per the germline V gene, CDR1 is MGHRA and CDR2 is YSYEKL. CDR3 in DNA: TGCGCCAGCAGCCAAACCGGGACAGGGAAGAACACTGAAGCTTTCTTT. It yields the protein CASSQTGTGKNTEAFF.

This chain joins TRBV7-2 and TRBJ2-1; possibly TRBD2 for D (5 bases). V lost 0 bases and J lost 0, with 6 bases in between. CDR1 is SGHTA and CDR2 is FQGNSA in the germline V gene. This CDR3 region has 15 residues. In nucleotides, the CDR3 is TGTGCCAGCAGCTTAGCGGGGAGCTCCTACAATGAGCAGTTCTTC. Protein: CASSLAGSSYNEQFF.

The V call is TRBV7-9, the J call TRBJ2-1, with 14 bases lining up with TRBD2. Losses at the gene ends were 5 bases for V and 8 bases for J; bases not matched to a gene: 11. This CDR3 has 17 amino acids. The germline gives CDR1 SEHNR, CDR2 FQNEAQ (reference sequence). The CDR3 spells CASSLRLAGGPLDEQFF. The CDR3 bases are TGTGCCAGCAGCCTGAGACTAGCGGGGGGGCCTCTGGATGAGCAGTTCTTC.

The chain employs TRBV18 and TRBJ1-1, with TRBD1 matching 9 bases. This CDR3 contains 14 residues. The V segment lost 5 bases and the J segment 3 bases; nucleotides outside the gene matches: 4. Looked up from germline, CDR1 is KGHSH and CDR2 is LQKENI. The CDR3: CASSTQGADTEAFF. DNA for the CDR3: TGTGCCAGCTCAACACAGGGGGCGGACACTGAAGCTTTCTTT.

This chain links TRBV5-1 with TRBJ2-3; the match to TRBD2 covers 9 bases. The CDR3 has 15 amino acids. J was trimmed by 1 base and V by 2 bases; bases with no gene match: 2. Germline loops: CDR1 SGHRS, CDR2 YFSETQ. Here the CDR3 reads CASSFGGGGTDTQYF. For the CDR3, the DNA is TGCGCCAGCAGCTTCGGCGGGGGGGGCACAGATACGCAGTATTTT. Full variable domain (remainder filled in from reference TRBV5-1 and TRBJ2-3): KAGVTQTPRYLIKTRGQQVTLSCSPISGHRSVSWYQQTPGQGLQFLFEYFSETQRNKGNFPGRFSGRQFSNSRSEMNVSTLELGDSALYLCASSFGGGGTDTQYFGPGTRLTVL.

The chain has TRBV19 and TRBJ2-5; 9 bases are a match to TRBD1. The CDR3 is made up of 15 amino acids. Trimming removed 6 bases from V and 5 bases from J; junction bases left unmatched: 10. Germline lookup yields CDR1 LNHDA and CDR2 SQIVND (reference sequence). The DNA of the CDR3 is TGTGCCAGTAGCATTGGACAGGGGCCCTTGGAGACCCAGTACTTC. It codes for CASSIGQGPLETQYF.

V gene TRBV7-3 combines with J gene TRBJ2-3; 8 bases map to TRBD2. Unmatched junction bases numbered 2, after V lost 3 bases and J lost 0 bases. Germline V CDR1 and CDR2: SGHTA, FQGTGA. The CDR3 runs 15 residues. Here the CDR3 reads CASSLAGGSTDTQYF. DNA for the CDR3: TGTGCCAGCAGCTTGGCGGGGGGTAGCACAGATACGCAGTATTTT.

This chain joins TRBV9 and TRBJ2-2, with D hard to call. V shed 0 bases and J shed 2 bases, with 11 bases lying between them. The CDR3 runs 16 residues. CDR1 and CDR2 (germline): SGDLS, YYNGEE. The CDR3 DNA reads as TGTGCCAGCAGCGTAGTGGCAGGTTTAAACACCGGGGAGCTGTTTTTT. Translated: CASSVVAGLNTGELFF.

This clone appeared a few times. The chain links TRBV5-4 to TRBJ2-6; D call uncertain. The CDR3 is 16 residues long. CDR1 is SGHNT, CDR2 YYREEE, per germline (reference sequence). Deletions cut 0 bases from V and 4 bases from J, with 11 bases between. The CDR3 region has the DNA TGTGCCAGCAGCTTGGGGCTCCCGCACGGGGCCAACGTCCTGACTTTC. It specifies CASSLGLPHGANVLTF.

The chain combines TRBV7-9 with TRBJ2-5; TRBD1 is a possible D gene (5 bases). The CDR3 has 13 amino acids. Per germline, CDR1 SEHNR and CDR2 FQNEAQ (reference sequence). V was trimmed by 2 bases and J by 5 bases, leaving 9 bases between them. The CDR3 reads CASSLQGWETQYF. The CDR3 coding sequence is TGTGCCAGCAGCTTACAGGGATGGGAGACCCAGTACTTC.